This passage covers 28 T cell receptor beta chains from one sample sequenced in a study of identifying expanded T cells in peripheral blood (dated by TCRdb to about 2019). The library was prepared using the immunoSEQ multiplex PCR assay. TCRdb re-hosts the immuneACCESS table, in-frame sequences only. Its copies lack some clones; in the studies checked, an unresolved V gene accounts for under half of them, and the cause for the rest is not known. The sample data list about 52,000 clones, and roughly 82% of these were observed just once. Of the sample, approximately 15% falls within the top ten clones. The sequencing sample was made of blood. The receptors were sampled from a person aged 18 to 70 in good health.

The chain couples TRBV2 to TRBJ2-1; D is unclear. Per germline, CDR1 SNHLY and CDR2 FYNNEI. The ends were cut back, 0 bases at V and 4 bases at J, with 13 bases in the middle. The CDR3 is 16 amino acids. Here the CDR3 reads CASSEALAAVYNEQFF. For the CDR3, the DNA is TGTGCCAGCAGTGAAGCGCTTGCGGCGGTGTACAATGAGCAGTTCTTC.

This chain connects TRBV15 to TRBJ2-1, with 11 bases matching TRBD2. This CDR3 has 14 amino acids. Losses at the gene ends were 5 bases for V and 5 bases for J; bases not matched to a gene: 2. CDR1 is LNHNV and CDR2 is YYDKDF in the germline V gene (reference sequence). The DNA of the CDR3 is TGTGCCACCAGCGAGGGACTAGCGGACAATGAGCAGTTCTTC. Amino acids: CATSEGLADNEQFF.

This sequence joins TRBV6-5 and TRBJ1-1; no definite D call. V shed 7 bases and J shed 1 base, with 7 bases lying between them. From germline, CDR1 is MNHEY and CDR2 SVGAGI. The length of the CDR3 is 12 residues. This chain's CDR3 is CASKMKNTEAFF. CDR3 in DNA: TGTGCCAGCAAGATGAAGAACACTGAAGCTTTCTTT.

V and J are TRBV5-1 and TRBJ2-1, with TRBD2 as a possible D gene (6 bases). The V gene's germline CDR1 is SGHRS and CDR2 YFSETQ. The V end lost 3 bases, the J end lost 1 base, and 11 bases lay between the germline ends. This CDR3 has 15 amino acids. The CDR3 DNA follows: TGCGCCAGCAGCTGGGGACTCCAATCCTACAATGAGCAGTTCTTC. Its translation: CASSWGLQSYNEQFF.

The chain links TRBV2 to TRBJ2-7, with 10 bases identical to TRBD1. V lost 7 bases and J lost 2; bases outside the gene matches: 8. The CDR3 spans 15 residues. CDR1 is SNHLY and CDR2 is FYNNEI in the germline V gene. In DNA form, the CDR3 reads TGTGCCAGCAAGAACCGGGACAGGGGTACCTACGAGCAGTACTTC. Translation: CASKNRDRGTYEQYF. The entire variable domain, with the rest obtained from reference TRBV2 and TRBJ2-7, is as follows: EPEVTQTPSHQVTQMGQEVILRCVPISNHLYFYWYRQILGQKVEFLVSFYNNEISEKSEIFDDQFSVERPDGSNFTLKIRSTKLEDSAMYFCASKNRDRGTYEQYFGPGTRLTVT.

The rearrangement joins TRBV29-1 to TRBJ2-6, with TRBD1 as a possible D gene (6 bases). Germline assignment: CDR1 SQVTM and CDR2 ANQGSEA. The length of the CDR3 is 13 residues. This CDR3 is CAAGDSGANVLTF. The CDR3 DNA is TGCGCGGCAGGGGATTCTGGGGCCAACGTCCTGACTTTC.

The chain carries TRBV11-1 and TRBJ2-4; D gene uncertain. The CDR3 is 16 residues long. Trimming removed 5 bases at V and 0 bases at J, with 14 bases between. The V gene's germline CDR1 is SGHAT and CDR2 FQDESV (reference sequence). The CDR3 DNA reads as TGTGCCAGCAGCCCTAATGCGGTGATAGCCAAAAACATTCAGTACTTC. It specifies CASSPNAVIAKNIQYF.

As concerns this clone: The junction shows a germline mismatch at one end, possibly a read error. This chain links TRBV5-1 with TRBJ1-2, with TRBD1 as a possible D gene (6 bases). The CDR3 is made up of 11 amino acids. CDR1 is SGHRS and CDR2 is YFSETQ in the germline V gene. The CDR3 loop reads CASSLRGDVSF. CDR3 DNA sequence: TGCGCCAGCAGCCTGAGGGGGGACGTTTCCTTC. Full variable domain (outside the CDR3, taken from reference TRBV5-1 and TRBJ1-2): KAGVTQTPRYLIKTRGQQVTLSCSPISGHRSVSWYQQTPGQGLQFLFEYFSETQRNKGNFPGRFSGRQFSNSRSEMNVSTLELGDSALYLCASSLRGDVSFGSGTRLTVV.

V usage is TRBV13 and J usage is TRBJ2-3, with no clear D. This CDR3 spans 15 amino acids. Germline CDR1 reads PRHDT; CDR2 reads FYEKMQ (reference sequence). The ends were cut back, 2 bases at V and 0 bases at J, with 9 bases in the middle. CDR3 DNA sequence: TGTGCCAGCAGCTTAAAGGCGCAAAGCACAGATACGCAGTATTTT. Its protein is CASSLKAQSTDTQYF.

J is TRBJ2-7 and V is TRBV28; TRBD1 aligns across 7 bases. This CDR3 is 14 amino acids long. J was trimmed by 7 bases and V by 6 bases; bases with no gene match: 12. Germline CDR1 reads MDHEN; CDR2 reads SYDVKM. The CDR3 reads CASSTGTALGEQYF. The CDR3 region has the DNA TGTGCCAGCAGCACCGGGACAGCCCTGGGGGAGCAGTACTTC.

The V gene is TRBV19, the J gene TRBJ2-3; no firm D call. Germline values: CDR1 LNHDA, CDR2 SQIVND (reference sequence). Between the trimmed V and J ends, which lost 4 bases and 0 bases, there was a span of 11 bases. The CDR3 loop spans 15 amino acids. This chain's CDR3 is CASSKAGLSTDTQYF. CDR3 in DNA: TGTGCCAGTAGTAAGGCCGGATTGAGCACAGATACGCAGTATTTT.

The rearrangement joins TRBV19 to TRBJ2-1; maybe TRBD2 (5 bases). The CDR3 spans 14 residues. V lost 3 bases to trimming and J lost 6 bases, with 12 bases between them. Germline CDR1 and CDR2: LNHDA and SQIVND (reference sequence). CDR3 in amino acids: CASSIPPGSNEQFF. CDR3 nucleotide sequence: TGTGCCAGTAGTATCCCCCCGGGAAGCAATGAGCAGTTCTTC.

This chain joins TRBV27 and TRBJ2-2, with D unclear. Germline CDR1 MNHEY, CDR2 SMNVEV (reference sequence). Deletions cut 8 bases from V and 8 bases from J, with 15 bases between. This CDR3 is 13 amino acids long. The CDR3 bases are TGTGCCAGCCGTACGACCTCGAGGGGGGAGCTGTTTTTT. Translating it yields CASRTTSRGELFF.

The rearrangement joins TRBV7-2 to TRBJ2-3; 7 bases line up with TRBD2. This CDR3 region has 15 residues. Trimming removed 1 base from V and 3 bases from J; junction bases left unmatched: 4. CDR1 and CDR2 from the germline V gene are SGHTA and FQGNSA. The CDR3 loop reads CASSLVAGVTDTQYF. CDR3 sequence (DNA): TGTGCCAGCAGCTTAGTTGCGGGAGTTACAGATACGCAGTATTTT.

This clone has only one observation. The chain recombines TRBV27 with TRBJ1-6; D gene unclear. Germline V lookup: CDR1 MNHEY, CDR2 SMNVEV (reference sequence). V dropped 3 bases and J dropped 10 bases, with 7 bases sitting between them. The CDR3 has 12 amino acids. CDR3: CASSFVGSPLHF. The CDR3 DNA reads as TGTGCCAGCAGTTTCGTCGGCTCACCCCTCCACTTT.

V usage is TRBV5-1 and J usage is TRBJ2-2; D ambiguous. V dropped 0 bases and J dropped 1 base, with 4 bases sitting between them. The germline V gene has CDR1 SGHRS and CDR2 YFSETQ. There are 14 residues in the CDR3. The CDR3 protein is CASSLGGNTGELFF. CDR3 DNA sequence: TGCGCCAGCAGCTTGGGAGGGAACACCGGGGAGCTGTTTTTT. The entire variable domain, with the rest obtained from reference TRBV5-1 and TRBJ2-2, is as follows: KAGVTQTPRYLIKTRGQQVTLSCSPISGHRSVSWYQQTPGQGLQFLFEYFSETQRNKGNFPGRFSGRQFSNSRSEMNVSTLELGDSALYLCASSLGGNTGELFFGEGSRLTVL.

This rearrangement joins TRBV6-5 to TRBJ1-2; D unclear. Germline V CDR1 and CDR2: MNHEY, SVGAGI. V was cut by 0 bases and J by 0 bases, with 8 bases left in between. There are 15 residues in the CDR3. In DNA form, the CDR3 reads TGTGCCAGCAGTTACTCGAGTGGAACTAACTATGGCTACACCTTC. Its protein product is CASSYSSGTNYGYTF.

The chain carries TRBV5-1 and TRBJ2-1, with D tentatively TRBD2 (5 bases). Germline CDR1 is SGHRS and CDR2 is YFSETQ. The V end lost 2 bases, the J end lost 8 bases, and 17 bases lay between the germline ends. The CDR3 runs to 15 residues. As DNA, the CDR3 is TGCGCCAGCAGCTTCCCGGGGTTGGGAATCCATGAGCAGTTCTTC. This encodes CASSFPGLGIHEQFF.

The chain combines TRBV30 with TRBJ1-5, with 8 bases lining up with TRBD1. The CDR3 runs to 18 residues. The junction had 19 bases not matched to a gene; V was cut back by 3 bases and J by 6 bases. Germline CDR1 and CDR2: GTSNPN and SVGIG (reference sequence). The DNA of the CDR3 is TGTGCCTGGAGCCGGGGGCAGGGGGCGAGCGTCCTACTTCAGCCCCAGCATTTT. This codes for CAWSRGQGASVLLQPQHF.

The chain combines TRBV19 with TRBJ2-6, with a tentative D call TRBD1 (6 bases). The CDR3 spans 14 residues. Per germline, CDR1 LNHDA and CDR2 SQIVND (reference sequence). Trimming took off 9 bases at V and 4 bases at J, with 13 bases between the two ends. CDR3 nucleotides: TGTGCCAGCGACAGGACCTCCGGGGCCAACGTCCTGACTTTC. It is translated as CASDRTSGANVLTF.

The CDR3 region has the DNA TGTGCCAGCAGCATGGAGAGGAGGGGCTCTTGTTGGACTAATGAAAAACTGTTTTTT. Translated, it gives CASSMERRGSCWTNEKLFF. The V call is TRBV21-1, the J call TRBJ1-4. TRBV21-1 is a pseudogene. This CDR3 contains 19 residues.

The chain combines TRBV5-3 with TRBJ2-7; the D call may be TRBD1 or TRBD2 (5 bases each). TRBV5-3 is sorted into the ORF group, with uncertain function. V was clipped by 4 bases and J by 2 bases, with 13 bases between them. The CDR3 is 14 amino acids. This CDR3 reads CARSGGPRPYEQYF. In nucleotides, the CDR3 is TGTGCCAGAAGCGGGGGACCAAGACCCTACGAGCAGTACTTC.

The rearrangement links TRBV23-1 to TRBJ1-2; TRBD1 matches 12 bases. TRBV23-1 carries the ORF label, with uncertain function. The length of the CDR3 is 16 residues. Trimming cost V 3 bases and J 3 bases; bases outside gene matches: 5. This chain's CDR3 is CASSQRDRGLDYGYTF. The CDR3 bases are TGCGCCAGCAGTCAGCGGGACAGGGGGCTCGACTATGGCTACACCTTC.

The rearrangement joins TRBV19 to TRBJ2-2; 9 nucleotides match TRBD2. Germline V CDR1 and CDR2: LNHDA, SQIVND (reference sequence). CDR3 size: 14 residues. J was trimmed by 5 bases and V by 5 bases; bases with no gene match: 3. Written as DNA, the CDR3 is TGTGCCAGTAGTCAGCTAGCGGGAACCGGGGAGCTGTTTTTT. It translates to CASSQLAGTGELFF. Full variable domain (remainder filled in from reference TRBV19 and TRBJ2-2): DGGITQSPKYLFRKEGQNVTLSCEQNLNHDAMYWYRQDPGQGLRLIYYSQIVNDFQKGDIAEGYSVSREKKESFPLTVTSAQKNPTAFYLCASSQLAGTGELFFGEGSRLTVL.

The V and J genes are TRBV7-9 and TRBJ2-1; D possibly corresponds to TRBD2 (6 bases). CDR3 length equals 12 residues. The germline V gene encodes CDR1 SEHNR and CDR2 FQNEAQ (reference sequence). Trimming stripped 8 bases from V and 4 bases from J, with 9 bases between. The CDR3 DNA follows: TGTGCCAGCCCGGGAGATTACAATGAGCAGTTCTTC. Its protein is CASPGDYNEQFF.

The V call is TRBV5-4, the J call TRBJ1-2, with D perhaps matching TRBD1 (5 bases). There are 15 residues in the CDR3. With 4 bases removed from V and 7 bases from J, the gap between germline ends came to 20 bases. CDR1 and CDR2 from the germline V gene are SGHNT and YYREEE (reference sequence). CDR3 in amino acids: CASSPAEGLVLGYTF. CDR3 bases: TGTGCCAGCAGCCCAGCCGAGGGACTCGTACTTGGCTACACCTTC. The full variable domain, completed using reference TRBV5-4 and TRBJ1-2, is ETGVTQSPTHLIKTRGQQVTLRCSSQSGHNTVSWYQQALGQGPQFIFQYYREEENGRGNFPPRFSGLQFPNYSSELNVNALELDDSALYLCASSPAEGLVLGYTFGSGTRLTVV.

The chain combines TRBV6-6 with TRBJ1-2; TRBD1 matches at 9 bases. V lost 6 bases to trimming and J lost 5 bases; unmatched junction nucleotides: 7. The germline gives CDR1 MNHNY, CDR2 SVGAGI (reference sequence). The CDR3 runs 14 residues. CDR3 nucleotides: TGTGCCAGCAGCACCGGGACAGGGTGGTATGGCTACACCTTC. It encodes CASSTGTGWYGYTF.

The genes are TRBV27 and TRBJ1-2; TRBD1 is a possible D gene (6 bases). The CDR3 totals 14 residues. Germline V gives CDR1 MNHEY, CDR2 SMNVEV (reference sequence). With 3 bases removed from V and 2 bases from J, the gap between germline ends came to 10 bases. CDR3 in amino acids: CASSFKGGNYGYTF. CDR3 DNA: TGTGCCAGCAGTTTTAAGGGGGGAAACTATGGCTACACCTTC.